Presented here are 21 T cell receptor beta chains from one specimen sequenced in a study of blood T cells in healthy people across ages. A second roughly 6 to 12 cycle PCR used barcoded and J-beta primers. Each CDR3 protein is one row after TCRdb ran MiXCR on the 5' RACE reads. The sample has under 1 million distinct CDR3 sequences; more than 40% are singletons. Sample: blood. The receptors shown here come from a man between 60 and 75 years old in good health.

The rearrangement joins TRBV2 to TRBJ1-2; a weak D match, TRBD1 (6 bases). Germline lookup yields CDR1 SNHLY and CDR2 FYNNEI. Trimming pared 3 bases from V and 5 bases from J, leaving 16 bases between. The CDR3 is 15 residues long. Here the CDR3 DNA reads TGTGCCAGCAGTGACGCTGCCAGGGGACGGTATGGCTACACCTTC. Protein: CASSDAARGRYGYTF.

This clonotype was observed once. The chain is built from TRBV12-3 or TRBV12-4 and TRBJ2-7; 9 bases line up with TRBD2. There are 17 residues in the CDR3. Losses at the gene ends were 3 bases for V and 4 bases for J; bases not matched to a gene: 13. CDR3 sequence reads: CASSFPAGGPRNYEQYF. As DNA, the CDR3 is TGTGCCAGCAGTTTTCCAGCGGGGGGCCCCAGGAATTACGAGCAGTACTTC.

The chain joins TRBV12-3 or TRBV12-4 to TRBJ2-1; 7 bases line up with TRBD2. After removal of 1 base from V and 9 bases from J, the junction contained 6 bases not matched to a gene. The CDR3 covers 14 residues. The CDR3 DNA is TGTGCCAGCAGTTTAGGCGGACTAGTGAGTGAGCAGTTCTTC. Translating it yields CASSLGGLVSEQFF.

This clonotype was seen more than once but under ten times. The chain combines TRBV6-6 with TRBJ1-1; D might be TRBD1 (6 bases). The CDR3 is 15 amino acids. V was clipped by 7 bases and J by 1 base, with 16 bases between them. The V gene's germline CDR1 is MNHNY and CDR2 SVGAGI (reference sequence). The CDR3 reads CASILTGTRNTEAFF. In DNA, the CDR3 is TGTGCCAGCATCCTCACCGGGACAAGGAACACTGAAGCTTTCTTT.

J is TRBJ1-5 and V is TRBV6-5; D is perhaps TRBD1 (6 bases). The CDR3 is 15 residues long. V was trimmed by 10 bases and J by 5 bases, leaving 21 bases between them. In germline, CDR1 is MNHEY, CDR2 SVGAGI. CDR3 DNA sequence: TGTGCCACCACAACTCGGGGACATATGGATCAGCCCCAGCATTTT. This encodes CATTTRGHMDQPQHF.

This clonotype was counted between two and nine times. The V gene is TRBV7-2, the J gene TRBJ2-5; TRBD1 might be the D (5 bases). The V and J ends lost 5 bases and 11 bases respectively, with 15 bases between them. The V gene's germline CDR1 is SGHTA and CDR2 FQGNSA. This CDR3 spans 12 amino acids. The CDR3 spells CASSPGYNEQYF. The CDR3, as DNA: TGTGCCAGCAGCCCAGGGTACAATGAGCAGTACTTC.

The sample holds a few counts of this clonotype. This rearrangement joins TRBV5-1 to TRBJ1-6, with D maybe TRBD1 (6 bases). CDR1 and CDR2 from the germline V gene are SGHRS and YFSETQ. The CDR3 extends over 15 amino acids. The ends were cut back, 4 bases at V and 13 bases at J, with 21 bases in the middle. The DNA of the CDR3 is TGCGCCAGCAGCCCCGGTGACAGGTCCGGGGGGCCCCTCCACTTT. It translates to CASSPGDRSGGPLHF.

This clonotype was counted a few times. The chain has TRBV29-1 and TRBJ2-1; a possible D gene is TRBD2 (6 bases). Trimming cost V 7 bases and J 5 bases, with 18 bases left between them. This CDR3 is built from 14 residues. Germline lookup yields CDR1 SQVTM and CDR2 ANQGSEA. The CDR3 is CSGGTGTPDNEQFF. The CDR3 DNA reads as TGCAGCGGGGGGACTGGCACCCCGGACAATGAGCAGTTCTTC.

In its sample, this clonotype was seen a few times. This rearrangement joins TRBV4-1 to TRBJ1-1; 12 positions match TRBD1. The germline CDR1 and CDR2 sequences are MGHRA and YSYEKL. Trimming removed 4 bases from V and 6 bases from J; junction bases left unmatched: 3. The CDR3 has 14 amino acids. CDR3 DNA: TGCGCCAGCAGCCCGGGACAGGGGGCGTCTGAAGCTTTCTTT. This codes for CASSPGQGASEAFF.

The J gene is TRBJ2-3, the V gene TRBV5-1; weak D call: TRBD2 (6 bases). CDR3 size: 14 residues. V was cut by 2 bases and J by 4 bases, with 11 bases left in between. Germline CDR1 reads SGHRS; CDR2 reads YFSETQ. CDR3 nucleotide sequence: TGCGCCAGCAGCTTTGGGGGGAACCCAGATACGCAGTATTTT. Protein sequence: CASSFGGNPDTQYF.

The chain carries TRBV30 and TRBJ2-7, with 8 bases lining up with TRBD1. Germline V gives CDR1 GTSNPN, CDR2 SVGIG (reference sequence). The CDR3 contains 15 residues. The junction had 6 bases not matched to a gene; V was cut back by 2 bases and J by 0 bases. The CDR3, as DNA: TGTGCCTGGAGTACAGGGGGAATGAGCTCCTACGAGCAGTACTTC. Translated, it gives CAWSTGGMSSYEQYF.

This clonotype was seen a single time. The genes are TRBV18 and TRBJ1-4; D unresolved. V was clipped by 6 bases and J by 7 bases, with 12 bases between them. Germline V gene data show CDR1 as KGHSH and CDR2 as LQKENI. The CDR3 runs to 13 residues. This CDR3 is CASSPRWGEKLFF. The DNA for the CDR3 is TGTGCCAGCTCCCCAAGGTGGGGTGAAAAACTGTTTTTT.

This clonotype was detected many times. A much larger clone differs from this one at a single base, so this may be a read error. The chain joins TRBV25-1 to TRBJ2-5; tentative D call: TRBD1 (5 bases). The ends were cut back, 7 bases at V and 11 bases at J, with 14 bases in the middle. Germline V gene data show CDR1 as MGHDK and CDR2 as SYGVNS. The CDR3 covers 11 residues. The CDR3 loop is CASNWGNEQYF. The CDR3 nucleotides are TGTGCCAGCAATTGGGGCAATGAGCAGTACTTC.

This clonotype has only a few counts. The chain links TRBV10-3 to TRBJ2-7; no reliable D call. This CDR3 has 14 amino acids. Looked up from germline, CDR1 is ENHRY and CDR2 is SYGVKD. Trimming pared 5 bases from V and 6 bases from J, leaving 17 bases between. CDR3 in amino acids: CAISNGHPQFEQYF. The CDR3 DNA sequence: TGTGCCATCAGTAATGGGCACCCCCAGTTCGAGCAGTACTTC.

This clonotype came up a few times. V and J are TRBV11-2 and TRBJ2-7; possible D gene TRBD1, 6 bases. V shed 0 bases and J shed 2 bases, with 14 bases lying between them. The CDR3 length is 16 residues. Germline V lookup: CDR1 SGHAT, CDR2 FQNNGV. For the CDR3, the DNA is TGTGCCAGCAGCTTAGATTTGGGGGCAGGCGCCTACGAGCAGTACTTC. Encoded protein: CASSLDLGAGAYEQYF.

This clonotype has just a few counts. The chain has TRBV9 and TRBJ2-7; D gene unclear. V shed 2 bases and J shed 5 bases, with 14 bases lying between them. Germline values: CDR1 SGDLS, CDR2 YYNGEE. The CDR3 has 14 residues. The CDR3 is CASSVSGTNNEQYF. The CDR3 DNA reads as TGTGCCAGCAGCGTCTCGGGCACTAACAACGAGCAGTACTTC.

The chain couples TRBV7-2 to TRBJ1-1; no reliable D call. Germline CDR1 SGHTA, CDR2 FQGNSA. Trimming removed 5 bases at V and 3 bases at J, with 10 bases between. CDR3 length: 13 residues. The CDR3 region has the DNA TGTGCCAGCAGCGCCATGCTGGACACTGAAGCTTTCTTT. Its protein is CASSAMLDTEAFF.

This clonotype was found a few times. The J gene is TRBJ2-1, the V gene TRBV2, with D perhaps being TRBD1 or TRBD2 (5 bases each). V dropped 6 bases and J dropped 7 bases, with 7 bases sitting between them. This CDR3 region has 11 residues. CDR1 and CDR2 (germline): SNHLY, FYNNEI. CDR3 nucleotide sequence: TGTGCCAGCAGGGGGGAGAATGAGCAGTTCTTC. Translated: CASRGENEQFF.

The chain employs TRBV20-1 and TRBJ1-2; D gene uncertain. The V and J ends lost 5 bases and 4 bases respectively, with 14 bases between them. Germline CDR1 reads DFQATT; CDR2 reads SNEGSKA (reference sequence). CDR3 size: 13 residues. CDR3 nucleotides: TGCAGTGCTCGGAGAGACGGGTCCTATGGCTACACCTTC. The encoded protein is CSARRDGSYGYTF.

The table lists this clonotype with a few counts. V gene TRBV14 combines with J gene TRBJ2-3; D not certain. V gave up 3 bases and J gave up 6 bases, with 10 bases separating them. CDR1 is SGHDN and CDR2 is FVKESK in the germline V gene. The CDR3 extends over 13 amino acids. The CDR3 loop reads CASSHYVRDTQYF. The CDR3 nucleotides read TGTGCCAGCAGCCACTACGTTCGGGATACGCAGTATTTT.

This clonotype was recorded at least ten times. This sequence joins TRBV5-1 and TRBJ2-7; D assignment may be TRBD1 or TRBD2 (5 bases each). This CDR3 comprises 14 residues. V dropped 0 bases and J dropped 0 bases, with 7 bases sitting between them. CDR1 is SGHRS and CDR2 is YFSETQ in the germline V gene. The CDR3 sequence is CASSLAGTSYEQYF. In DNA form, the CDR3 reads TGCGCCAGCAGCTTGGCAGGGACCTCCTACGAGCAGTACTTC. The whole variable domain, filled in from reference TRBV5-1 and TRBJ2-7, reads KAGVTQTPRYLIKTRGQQVTLSCSPISGHRSVSWYQQTPGQGLQFLFEYFSETQRNKGNFPGRFSGRQFSNSRSEMNVSTLELGDSALYLCASSLAGTSYEQYFGPGTRLTVT.